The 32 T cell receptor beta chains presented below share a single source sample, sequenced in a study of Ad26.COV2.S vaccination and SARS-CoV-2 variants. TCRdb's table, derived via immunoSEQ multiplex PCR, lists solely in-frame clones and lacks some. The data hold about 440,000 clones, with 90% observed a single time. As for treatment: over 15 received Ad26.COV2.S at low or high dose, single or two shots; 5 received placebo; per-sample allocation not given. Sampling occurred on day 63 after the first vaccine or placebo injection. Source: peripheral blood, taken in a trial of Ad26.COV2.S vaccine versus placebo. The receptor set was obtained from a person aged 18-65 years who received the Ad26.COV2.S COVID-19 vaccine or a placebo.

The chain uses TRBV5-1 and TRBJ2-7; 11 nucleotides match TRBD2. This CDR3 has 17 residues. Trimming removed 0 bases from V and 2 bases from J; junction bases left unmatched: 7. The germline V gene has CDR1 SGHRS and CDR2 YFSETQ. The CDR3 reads CASSLEASGRFPYEQYF. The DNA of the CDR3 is TGCGCCAGCAGCTTGGAGGCTAGCGGGAGGTTCCCCTACGAGCAGTACTTC.

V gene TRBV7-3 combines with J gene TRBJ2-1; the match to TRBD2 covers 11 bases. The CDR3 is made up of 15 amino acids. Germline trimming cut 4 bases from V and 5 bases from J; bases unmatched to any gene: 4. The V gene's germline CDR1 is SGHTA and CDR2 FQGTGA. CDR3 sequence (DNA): TGTGCCAGCAGCTCACTAGCGGGAGTCAACAATGAGCAGTTCTTC. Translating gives CASSSLAGVNNEQFF.

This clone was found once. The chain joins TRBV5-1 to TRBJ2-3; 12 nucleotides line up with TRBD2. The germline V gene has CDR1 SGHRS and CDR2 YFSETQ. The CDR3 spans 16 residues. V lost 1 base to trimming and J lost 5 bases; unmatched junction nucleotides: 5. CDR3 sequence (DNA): TGCGCCAGCAGCTTGAATGGGGGACTAGCGGGAGATACGCAGTATTTT. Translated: CASSLNGGLAGDTQYF.

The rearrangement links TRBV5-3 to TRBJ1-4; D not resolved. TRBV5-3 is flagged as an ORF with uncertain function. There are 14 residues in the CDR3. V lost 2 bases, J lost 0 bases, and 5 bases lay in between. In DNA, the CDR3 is TGTGCCAGAAGCTTCCGGACAACTAATGAAAAACTGTTTTTT. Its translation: CARSFRTTNEKLFF.

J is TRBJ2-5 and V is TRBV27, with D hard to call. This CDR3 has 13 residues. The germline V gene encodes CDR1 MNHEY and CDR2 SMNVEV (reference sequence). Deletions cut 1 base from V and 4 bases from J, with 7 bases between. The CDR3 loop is CASSLFLGETQYF. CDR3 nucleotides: TGTGCCAGCAGTTTATTTTTAGGAGAGACCCAGTACTTC.

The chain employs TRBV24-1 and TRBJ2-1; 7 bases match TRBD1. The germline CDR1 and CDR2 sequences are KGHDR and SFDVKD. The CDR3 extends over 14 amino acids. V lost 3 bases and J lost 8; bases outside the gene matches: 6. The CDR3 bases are TGTGCCACCAGTGATGGTAGGGGGCGCGATGAGCAGTTCTTC. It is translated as CATSDGRGRDEQFF.

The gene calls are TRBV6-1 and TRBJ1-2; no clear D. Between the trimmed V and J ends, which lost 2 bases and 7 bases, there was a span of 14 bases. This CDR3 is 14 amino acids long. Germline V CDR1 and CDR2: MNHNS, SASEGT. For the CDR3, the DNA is TGTGCCAGCAGTGAACAAGTTGGATTCCTTGGCTACACCTTC. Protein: CASSEQVGFLGYTF.

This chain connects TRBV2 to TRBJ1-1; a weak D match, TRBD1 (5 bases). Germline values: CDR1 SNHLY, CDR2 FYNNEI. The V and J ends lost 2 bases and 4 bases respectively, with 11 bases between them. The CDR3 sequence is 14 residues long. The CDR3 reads CASSEWGGITEAFF. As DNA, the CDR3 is TGTGCCAGCAGTGAATGGGGGGGGATCACTGAAGCTTTCTTT.

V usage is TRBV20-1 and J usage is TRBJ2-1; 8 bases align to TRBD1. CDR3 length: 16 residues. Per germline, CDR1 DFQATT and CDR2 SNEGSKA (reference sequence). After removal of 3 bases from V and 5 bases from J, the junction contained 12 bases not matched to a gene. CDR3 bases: TGCAGTGCTAGTAGACACAGGGGGAGTGAGGACAATGAGCAGTTCTTC. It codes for CSASRHRGSEDNEQFF.

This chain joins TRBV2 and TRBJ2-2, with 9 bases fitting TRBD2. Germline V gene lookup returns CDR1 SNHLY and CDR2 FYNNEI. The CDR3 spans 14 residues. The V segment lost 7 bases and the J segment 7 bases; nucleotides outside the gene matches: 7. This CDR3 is CASTVAGEGGELFF. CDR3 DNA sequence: TGTGCCAGCACCGTAGCGGGAGAGGGCGGGGAGCTGTTTTTT.

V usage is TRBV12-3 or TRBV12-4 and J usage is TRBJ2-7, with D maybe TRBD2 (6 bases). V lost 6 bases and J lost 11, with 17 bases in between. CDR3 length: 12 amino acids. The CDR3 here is CASRPAGGEEYF. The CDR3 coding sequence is TGTGCCAGCAGACCGGCAGGAGGGGAGGAGTACTTC.

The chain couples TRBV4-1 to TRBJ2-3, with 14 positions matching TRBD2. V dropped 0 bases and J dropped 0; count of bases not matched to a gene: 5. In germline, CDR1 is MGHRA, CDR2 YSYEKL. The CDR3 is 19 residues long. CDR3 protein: CASSQEPGTSGSSTDTQYF. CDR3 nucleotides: TGCGCCAGCAGCCAAGAACCCGGGACTAGCGGGAGTAGCACAGATACGCAGTATTTT.

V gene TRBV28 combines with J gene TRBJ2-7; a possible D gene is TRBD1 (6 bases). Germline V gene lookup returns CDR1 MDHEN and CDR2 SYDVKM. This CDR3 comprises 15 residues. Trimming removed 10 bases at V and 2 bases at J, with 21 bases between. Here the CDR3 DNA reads TGTGCCACCTCCGACCGGGACAAGGTGGCCTACGAGCAGTACTTC. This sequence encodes CATSDRDKVAYEQYF.

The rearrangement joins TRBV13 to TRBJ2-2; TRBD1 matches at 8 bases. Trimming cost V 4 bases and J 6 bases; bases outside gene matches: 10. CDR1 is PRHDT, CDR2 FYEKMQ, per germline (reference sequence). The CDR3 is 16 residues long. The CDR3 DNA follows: TGTGCCAGCAGCTCTGCCCCAGGGGGCGGCCCCGGGGAGCTGTTTTTT. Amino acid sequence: CASSSAPGGGPGELFF.

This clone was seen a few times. CDR3 DNA: TGTGCCAGCAGCTTAGGAAGTGGGACGTTTCCCAATCAGCCCCAGCATTTT. It yields the protein CASSLGSGTFPNQPQHF. The chain is built from TRBV7-6 and TRBJ1-5; the D gene is possibly TRBD1 (5 bases). V lost 1 base and J lost 3, with 16 bases in between. From germline, CDR1 is SGHVS and CDR2 FNYEAQ. This CDR3 is 17 amino acids long.

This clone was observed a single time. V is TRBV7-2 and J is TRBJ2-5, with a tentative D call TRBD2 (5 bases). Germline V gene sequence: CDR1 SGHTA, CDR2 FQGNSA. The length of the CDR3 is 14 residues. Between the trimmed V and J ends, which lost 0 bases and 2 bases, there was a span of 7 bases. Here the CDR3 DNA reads TGTGCCAGCAGCTTAGCGGGAGCTCAAGAGACCCAGTACTTC. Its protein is CASSLAGAQETQYF.

The CDR3 reads CASRRDSNTGELFF. CDR3 coding DNA: TGTGCCAGCAGAAGGGACTCGAACACCGGGGAGCTGTTTTTT. This sequence joins TRBV7-2 and TRBJ2-2; a weak D match, TRBD2 (6 bases). With 6 bases removed from V and 0 bases from J, the gap between germline ends came to 8 bases. This CDR3 spans 14 amino acids. Germline V gene sequence: CDR1 SGHTA, CDR2 FQGNSA.

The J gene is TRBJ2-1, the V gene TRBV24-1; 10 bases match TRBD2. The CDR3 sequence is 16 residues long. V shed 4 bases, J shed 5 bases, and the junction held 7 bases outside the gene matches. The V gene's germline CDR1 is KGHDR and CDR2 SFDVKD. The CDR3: CATSDTLAGDNNEQFF. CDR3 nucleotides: TGTGCCACCAGTGACACCCTAGCGGGAGACAACAATGAGCAGTTCTTC.

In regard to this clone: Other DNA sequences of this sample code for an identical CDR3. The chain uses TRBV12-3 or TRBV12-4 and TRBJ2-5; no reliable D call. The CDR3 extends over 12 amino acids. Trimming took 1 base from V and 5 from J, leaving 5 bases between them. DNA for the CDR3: TGTGCCAGCAGTTTAGGGCGGGAGACCCAGTACTTC. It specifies CASSLGRETQYF.

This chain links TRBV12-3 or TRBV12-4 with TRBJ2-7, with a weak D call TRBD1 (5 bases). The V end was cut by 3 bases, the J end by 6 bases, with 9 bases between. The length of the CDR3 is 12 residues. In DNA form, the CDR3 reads TGTGCCAGCAGTTTCCCTAGGGGCGAGCAGTACTTC. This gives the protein CASSFPRGEQYF.

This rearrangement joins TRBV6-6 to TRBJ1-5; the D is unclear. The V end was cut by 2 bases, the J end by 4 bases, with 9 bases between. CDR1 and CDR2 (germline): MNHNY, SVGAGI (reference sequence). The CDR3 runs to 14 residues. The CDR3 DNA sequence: TGTGCCAGCAGTTACACCGGGGAGAATCAGCCCCAGCATTTT. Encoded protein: CASSYTGENQPQHF.

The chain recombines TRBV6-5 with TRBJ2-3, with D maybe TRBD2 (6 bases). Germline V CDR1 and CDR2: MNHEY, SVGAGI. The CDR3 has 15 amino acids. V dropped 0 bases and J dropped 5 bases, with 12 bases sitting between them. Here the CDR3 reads CASSYSEGHIDTQYF. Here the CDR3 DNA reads TGTGCCAGCAGTTACTCGGAGGGGCATATAGATACGCAGTATTTT.

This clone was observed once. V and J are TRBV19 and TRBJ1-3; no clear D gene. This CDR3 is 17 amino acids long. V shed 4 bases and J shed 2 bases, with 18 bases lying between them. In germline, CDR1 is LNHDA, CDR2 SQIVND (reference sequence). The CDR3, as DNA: TGTGCCAGTAGTACGTCTCACACCAGGTCCGCTGGAAACACCATATATTTT. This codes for CASSTSHTRSAGNTIYF. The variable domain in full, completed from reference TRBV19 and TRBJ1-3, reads DGGITQSPKYLFRKEGQNVTLSCEQNLNHDAMYWYRQDPGQGLRLIYYSQIVNDFQKGDIAEGYSVSREKKESFPLTVTSAQKNPTAFYLCASSTSHTRSAGNTIYFGEGSWLTVV.

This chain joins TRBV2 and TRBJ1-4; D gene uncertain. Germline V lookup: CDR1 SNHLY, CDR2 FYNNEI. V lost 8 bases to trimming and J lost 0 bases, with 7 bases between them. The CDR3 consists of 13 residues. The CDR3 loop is CASPPSTNEKLFF. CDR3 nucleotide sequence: TGTGCCAGCCCGCCATCAACTAATGAAAAACTGTTTTTT. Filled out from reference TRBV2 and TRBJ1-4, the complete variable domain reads EPEVTQTPSHQVTQMGQEVILRCVPISNHLYFYWYRQILGQKVEFLVSFYNNEISEKSEIFDDQFSVERPDGSNFTLKIRSTKLEDSAMYFCASPPSTNEKLFFGSGTQLSVL.

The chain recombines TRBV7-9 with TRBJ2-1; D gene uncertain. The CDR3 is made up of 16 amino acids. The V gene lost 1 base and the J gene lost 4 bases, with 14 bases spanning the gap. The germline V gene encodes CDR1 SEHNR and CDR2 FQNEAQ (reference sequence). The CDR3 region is CASSLGGIKGYNEQFF. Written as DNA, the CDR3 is TGTGCCAGCAGCTTAGGAGGCATTAAGGGATACAATGAGCAGTTCTTC.

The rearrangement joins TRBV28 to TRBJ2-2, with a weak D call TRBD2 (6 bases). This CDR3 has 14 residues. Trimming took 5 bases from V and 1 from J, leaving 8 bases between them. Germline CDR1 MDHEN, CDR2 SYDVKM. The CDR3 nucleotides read TGTGCCAGCAGTGCGGGGAGGAACACCGGGGAGCTGTTTTTT. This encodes CASSAGRNTGELFF.

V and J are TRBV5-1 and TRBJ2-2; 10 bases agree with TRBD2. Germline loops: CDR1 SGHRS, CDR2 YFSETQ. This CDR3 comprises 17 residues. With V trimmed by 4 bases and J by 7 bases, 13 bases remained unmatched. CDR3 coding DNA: TGCGCCAGCAGCACCGCCACTAGCGGGAAATTAAGCGGGGAGCTGTTTTTT. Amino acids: CASSTATSGKLSGELFF.

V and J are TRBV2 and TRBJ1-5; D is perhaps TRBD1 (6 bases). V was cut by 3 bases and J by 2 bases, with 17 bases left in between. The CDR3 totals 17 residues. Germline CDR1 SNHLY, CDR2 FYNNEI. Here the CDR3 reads CASSDRGGRGGNQPQHF. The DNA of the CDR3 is TGTGCCAGCAGTGATCGTGGGGGGCGCGGCGGCAATCAGCCCCAGCATTTT.

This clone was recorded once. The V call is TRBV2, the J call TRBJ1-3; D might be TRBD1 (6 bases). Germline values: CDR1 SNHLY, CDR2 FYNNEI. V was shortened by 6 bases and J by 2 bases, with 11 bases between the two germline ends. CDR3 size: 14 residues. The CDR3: CASRTGTPGNTIYF. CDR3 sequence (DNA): TGTGCCAGCAGAACCGGGACACCTGGAAACACCATATATTTT.

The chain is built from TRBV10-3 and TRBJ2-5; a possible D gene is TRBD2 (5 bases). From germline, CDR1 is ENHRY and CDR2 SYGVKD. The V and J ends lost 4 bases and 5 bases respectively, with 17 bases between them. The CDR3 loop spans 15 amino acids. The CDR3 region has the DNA TGTGCCATCAGTGGATCCTCGGGGTGGATGGAGACCCAGTACTTC. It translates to CAISGSSGWMETQYF.

CDR3 protein: CASRPGGAADTQYF. Here the CDR3 DNA reads TGTGCCAGCCGCCCGGGGGGGGCGGCAGATACGCAGTATTTT. V and J are TRBV28 and TRBJ2-3; TRBD2 matches 8 bases. The CDR3 runs 14 residues. Looked up from germline, CDR1 is MDHEN and CDR2 is SYDVKM. Trimming removed 8 bases from V and 4 bases from J; junction bases left unmatched: 8.

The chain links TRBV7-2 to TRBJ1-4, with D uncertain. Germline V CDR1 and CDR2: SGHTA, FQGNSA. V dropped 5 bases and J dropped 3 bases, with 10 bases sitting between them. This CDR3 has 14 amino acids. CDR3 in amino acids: CASSLSGSNEKLFF. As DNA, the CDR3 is TGTGCCAGCAGCCTCAGTGGGTCTAATGAAAAACTGTTTTTT.